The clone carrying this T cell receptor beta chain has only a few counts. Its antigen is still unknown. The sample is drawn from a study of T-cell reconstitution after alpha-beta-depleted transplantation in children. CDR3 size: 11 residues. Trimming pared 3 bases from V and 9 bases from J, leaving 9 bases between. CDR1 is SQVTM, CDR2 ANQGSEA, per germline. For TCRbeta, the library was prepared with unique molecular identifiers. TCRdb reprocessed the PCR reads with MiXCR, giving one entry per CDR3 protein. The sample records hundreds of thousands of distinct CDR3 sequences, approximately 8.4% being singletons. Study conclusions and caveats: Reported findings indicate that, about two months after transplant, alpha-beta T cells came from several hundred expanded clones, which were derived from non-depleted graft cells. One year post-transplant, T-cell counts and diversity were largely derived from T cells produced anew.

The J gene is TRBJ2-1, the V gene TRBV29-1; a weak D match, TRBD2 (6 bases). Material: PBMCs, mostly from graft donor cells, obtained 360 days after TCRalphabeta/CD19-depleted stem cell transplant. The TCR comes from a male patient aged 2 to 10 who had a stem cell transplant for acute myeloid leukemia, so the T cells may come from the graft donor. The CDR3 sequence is CSVDRGGEQFF. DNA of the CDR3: TGCAGCGTTGACCGGGGAGGTGAGCAGTTCTTC.